This TCR beta chain was captured in a study of blood T cell repertoires in COVID-19. With 1 base removed from V and 0 bases from J, the gap between germline ends came to 14 bases. CDR3 length: 17 residues. Looked up from germline, CDR1 is SGHRS and CDR2 is YFSETQ. Sequencing was performed with immunoSEQ multiplex PCR; in TCRdb, only in-frame clones are kept and a portion is missing. The top ten clones hold approximately 11% of a sample with 150,000 or so clones, 75% to 90% of them seen once. The rearrangement links TRBV5-1 to TRBJ2-1, with D hard to call. The TCR sequence derives from a human donor in a cohort sampled during active COVID-19. The sequenced sample consisted of peripheral blood. In DNA, the CDR3 is TGCGCCAGCAGCTTGACCTCCTGGCGGAGCTCCTACAATGAGCAGTTCTTC. Translating gives CASSLTSWRSSYNEQFF.